This is a list of T cell receptor beta chains from one sample in a study of CD8+CD57+ T cells in acquired aplastic anemia. TCRdb itself ran the reads through MiXCR, one entry per CDR3 protein. The profile shows 250,000 to 300,000 distinct CDR3 sequences, roughly 53% of them singletons. Sequencing used sorted CD4+, CD8+, or CD8+CD57+ T cells (not recorded which) from PBMCs. These TCRs come from a human donor with aplastic anemia. The CDR3 runs from the conserved cysteine through the conserved F or W. Each record gives: clone size, V gene, D gene, J gene, CDR3 DNA, CDR3 protein. The D gene is left open where the match is weak. A clone size is listed for some rows: how often the clone was seen (once, few, many), or a class if it is expanded.

NA,TRBV7-2,NA,TRBJ2-1,TGTGCCAGCAGCCTCGGGGTTTCAGGAGAGCAGTTCTTC,CASSLGVSGEQFF
many,TRBV18,NA,TRBJ1-1,TGTGCCAGCTCACCACCGTTGGGGGGGTGGACTGAAGCTTTCTTT,CASSPPLGGWTEAFF
NA,TRBV2,TRBD1,TRBJ1-1,TGTGCCAGTCGGACAGGGGTGACTGAAGCCTTCTTT,CASRTGVTEAFF
many,TRBV18,TRBD2,TRBJ2-7,TGTGCCAGCTCACCATCTGGGACTAGCGGGACCTACGAGCAGTACTTC,CASSPSGTSGTYEQYF
NA,TRBV7-2,NA,TRBJ2-7,TGTGCCAGCAGTCCCCCCGGGACGTACTCCTACGAGCAGTACTTC,CASSPPGTYSYEQYF
NA,TRBV5-1,NA,TRBJ1-2,TGCGCCAGCAGCCTTCGGTCGGACAGTAACTATGGCTACACCTTC,CASSLRSDSNYGYTF
NA,TRBV19,NA,TRBJ2-6,TGTGCCAGCACAGGGCTCTCCTCTGGGGCCAACGTCCTGACTTTC,CASTGLSSGANVLTF
NA,TRBV25-1,NA,TRBJ1-2,TGTGCCAGCAGTGACCCAGGGGCCGGCTACACCTTC,CASSDPGAGYTF
NA,TRBV7-9,NA,TRBJ2-1,TGTGCCAGCAGCTTAGGGGAAGGGGATGAGCAGTTCTTC,CASSLGEGDEQFF
NA,TRBV7-9,NA,TRBJ2-1,TGTGCCAGCACCAGAGACCTAGGGGGGCAGTTCTTC,CASTRDLGGQFF
NA,TRBV18,NA,TRBJ2-2,TGTGCCAGCTCACCGTTTGACATCTCGAACACCGGGGAGCTGTTTTTT,CASSPFDISNTGELFF
few,TRBV20-1,NA,TRBJ2-7,TGCAGTATGCAGACTTACTACGAGCAGTACTTC,CSMQTYYEQYF
few,TRBV7-6,TRBD2,TRBJ2-5,TGTGCCAGCAGCCCTGGGACTAGCGGGGGAACAGGTTGGGAGACCCAGTACTTC,CASSPGTSGGTGWETQYF
NA,TRBV2,NA,TRBJ1-2,TGTGCCAGCAGTGACCGGGGGGCAGGTGGCTACACCTTC,CASSDRGAGGYTF
NA,TRBV24-1,TRBD1,TRBJ2-2,TGTGCCACCTCAGACAGGGCAAGCGGGGAGCTGTTTTTT,CATSDRASGELFF
NA,TRBV5-1,NA,TRBJ1-1,TGCGCCAGCAGTCTTGCGGGGACACAGAACACTGAAGCTTTCTTT,CASSLAGTQNTEAFF
NA,TRBV10-1,TRBD2,TRBJ2-3,TGCGCCAGCGGCCAGGGACTAGCGGGAGTTCGTGATACGCAGTATTTT,CASGQGLAGVRDTQYF
once,TRBV5-1,NA,TRBJ1-2,TGCGCCAGCAGCTACGACAGCTATGGCTACACCTTC,CASSYDSYGYTF
NA,TRBV7-8,NA,TRBJ2-1,TGTGCCAGCAGTTCGGCCAGATTGGCCTACAATGAGCAGTTCTTC,CASSSARLAYNEQFF
NA,TRBV14,TRBD2,TRBJ2-7,TGTGCCAGCAGCCCCAGGGCGGGGGTTCCCGAGCAGTACTTC,CASSPRAGVPEQYF
NA,TRBV7-2,TRBD2,TRBJ2-5,TGTGCCAGCAGCTTAGCCCCCGGACTAGCAGAGACCCAGTACTTC,CASSLAPGLAETQYF
once,TRBV25-1,NA,TRBJ2-6,TGTGCCAGCAGTGAAGGAGAGAGGCTCATCGCCAACGTCCTGACTTTC,CASSEGERLIANVLTF
NA,TRBV2,TRBD1,TRBJ1-2,TGTGCCAGCAGTAGGACAGGGGCTAAGGATTATGGCTACACCTTC,CASSRTGAKDYGYTF
many,TRBV7-2,TRBD1,TRBJ2-7,TGTGCCAGCAGCTTAGGCCGGGACAGGGTCTACGAGCAGTACTTC,CASSLGRDRVYEQYF
once,TRBV20-1,NA,TRBJ2-7,TGCAGTGCTAAGGGGCTATCCTACGAGCAGTACTTC,CSAKGLSYEQYF
NA,TRBV20-1,NA,TRBJ2-7,TGCAGTGCTAGCCACTCAGGTAGGACCAACGAGCAGTACTTC,CSASHSGRTNEQYF
NA,TRBV19,NA,TRBJ1-4,TGTGCCAGTAGTATCAGACAGCATGAAAAACTGTTTTTT,CASSIRQHEKLFF
NA,TRBV7-9,TRBD1,TRBJ2-7,TGTGCCAGCAGCTTAGAAGGACAGGGAGACGAGCAGTACTTC,CASSLEGQGDEQYF
NA,TRBV19,TRBD1,TRBJ1-6,TGTGCCAGTAGTATGGGACAGGGACTTCACTCACCCCTCCACTTT,CASSMGQGLHSPLHF
NA,TRBV27,NA,TRBJ2-5,TGTGCCAGCAGTTTATTTTGGGGGACTCAAGAGACCCAGTACTTC,CASSLFWGTQETQYF
few,TRBV10-2,TRBD1,TRBJ1-1,TGCGCCAACGGTGAACAGGGGGGCACTGAAGCTTTCTTT,CANGEQGGTEAFF
many,TRBV7-3,TRBD2,TRBJ2-3,TGTGCCAGCAGCTTAAGCGGGGGGGCTAACACAGATACGCAGTATTTT,CASSLSGGANTDTQYF
NA,TRBV2,TRBD1,TRBJ1-5,TGTGCCAGCAGTACAGACAGGGCTACCGGGGGCAATCAGCCCCAGCATTTT,CASSTDRATGGNQPQHF
NA,TRBV10-3,TRBD1,TRBJ2-5,TGTGCCATCAGTGAGTCAGGGACAGCACGGGAGACCCAGTACTTC,CAISESGTARETQYF
once,TRBV29-1,NA,TRBJ2-5,TGCAGCGTTGAAGATAGAACTGGACAAGAGACCCAGTACTTC,CSVEDRTGQETQYF
NA,TRBV25-1,NA,TRBJ2-1,TGTGCCAGCAGTGAATCAGGGGTCCCCAATGAGCAGTTCTTC,CASSESGVPNEQFF
NA,TRBV2,TRBD1,TRBJ1-2,TGTGCCAGCAACTCCGGGACAGGCGTTTATGGCTACACCTTC,CASNSGTGVYGYTF
few,TRBV14,TRBD2,TRBJ2-7,TGTGCCAGCAGCCCTTTAGCGGGAGACGTCGTCGAGCAGTACTTC,CASSPLAGDVVEQYF
many,TRBV5-1,NA,TRBJ2-5,TGCGCCAGCAGCCTCACGCCGGGGTCAGATTTCCAAGAGACCCAGTACTTC,CASSLTPGSDFQETQYF
NA,TRBV9,NA,TRBJ2-1,TGTGCCAGCAGCGTAGGCTTCGGGCAGAACAGCTCCTACAATGAGCAGTTCTTC,CASSVGFGQNSSYNEQFF
NA,TRBV5-1,NA,TRBJ1-1,TGCGCCAGCAGCCTGTACCGGAGCACTGAAGCTTTCTTT,CASSLYRSTEAFF